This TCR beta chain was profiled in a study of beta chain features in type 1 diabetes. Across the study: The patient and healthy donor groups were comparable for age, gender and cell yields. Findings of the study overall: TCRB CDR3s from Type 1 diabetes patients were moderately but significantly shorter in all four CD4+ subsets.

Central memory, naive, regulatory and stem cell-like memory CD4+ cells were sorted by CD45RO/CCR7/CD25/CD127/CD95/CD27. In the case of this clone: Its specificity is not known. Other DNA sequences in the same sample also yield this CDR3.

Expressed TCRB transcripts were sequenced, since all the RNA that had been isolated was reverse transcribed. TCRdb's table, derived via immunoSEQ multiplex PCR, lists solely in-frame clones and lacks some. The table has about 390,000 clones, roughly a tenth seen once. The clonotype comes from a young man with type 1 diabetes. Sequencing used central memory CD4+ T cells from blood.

The CDR3 protein is CASSLTTYEQYF. In nucleotides, the CDR3 is TGTGCCAGCAGTTTGACTACCTACGAGCAGTACTTC. The chain has TRBV2 and TRBJ2-7; perhaps TRBD2 as D (5 bases). Trimming shortened V by 5 bases and J by 2 bases, and 7 bases separated the two germline ends. This CDR3 is 12 amino acids long. Per the germline V gene, CDR1 is SNHLY and CDR2 is FYNNEI.